The 5 T cell receptor beta chains listed next were all sequenced from one sample in a study of CD8 T cells in Susac syndrome. RNA was extracted with the RNeasy kit, and a quantity of roughly 0.45 to 1 ug was reverse transcribed using random hexamers. MiXCR, run by TCRdb on the immunoSEQ multiplex PCR reads, gives a single entry per CDR3 protein. The sample records around 280,000 distinct CDR3 sequences, 85% being singletons. The sequencing sample was made of CD8+ T cells from PBMCs. The receptors were gathered from a human donor with multiple sclerosis.

The chain carries TRBV6-4 and TRBJ2-1; D is unresolved. The ends were cut back, 2 bases at V and 3 bases at J, with 11 bases in the middle. CDR3 size: 15 residues. In germline, CDR1 is MRHNA, CDR2 SNTAGT. CDR3 nucleotides: TGTGCCAGCAGTGACGGGATAGCAGGCTACAATGAGCAGTTCTTC. Its translation is CASSDGIAGYNEQFF.

The chain joins TRBV12-3 or TRBV12-4 to TRBJ2-2, with TRBD2 matching over 12 bases. The J segment lost 1 base and the V segment lost 1 base, leaving 4 bases of the junction unmatched. CDR3 length: 18 amino acids. The CDR3 DNA sequence: TGTGCCAGCAGTTTAGGACTAGCGGGAGAAGGGAACACCGGGGAGCTGTTTTTT. It yields the protein CASSLGLAGEGNTGELFF.

The CDR3 sequence: CASSWGTPAYEQYF. The CDR3 DNA reads TGTGCCAGCAGCTGGGGGACTCCTGCCTACGAGCAGTACTTC. The chain uses TRBV5-6 and TRBJ2-7; a possible D gene is TRBD2 (6 bases). Deletions cut 3 bases from V and 2 bases from J, with 12 bases between. This CDR3 spans 14 amino acids. Germline loops: CDR1 SGHDT, CDR2 YYEEEE.

This clonotype has only a few counts. The chain has TRBV7-9 and TRBJ2-7; 7 bases are shared with TRBD2. Germline V CDR1 and CDR2: SEHNR, FQNEAQ (reference sequence). The CDR3 runs 14 residues. V trimming: 5 bases; J trimming: 2 bases; junction bases outside the gene matches: 6. CDR3 sequence: CASSPSGTTYEQYF. The CDR3 region has the DNA TGTGCCAGCAGCCCCTCCGGGACTACCTACGAGCAGTACTTC.

This chain joins TRBV29-1 and TRBJ2-2; 7 bases fit TRBD1. Losses at the gene ends were 5 bases for V and 0 bases for J; bases not matched to a gene: 9. The germline gives CDR1 SQVTM, CDR2 ANQGSEA. The CDR3 covers 16 residues. DNA for the CDR3: TGCAGCGTTTCTGGACAGGCGTTCGCGAACACCGGGGAGCTGTTTTTT. Its protein is CSVSGQAFANTGELFF.